This is a list of T cell receptor beta chains from one sample in a study of human T cells and chemical hapten exposure. TCRdb redid the calling of the RACE reads with MiXCR, one entry per CDR3 protein. Of under 90,000 distinct CDR3 sequences listed, over 7% are singletons. The source material was whole blood. Receptors were obtained from a male donor in good health. Some clones in this sample may be carry-over from other donors' samples. Each CDR3 is given with its conserved first and last residue. The order of the fields is V gene, J gene, clone size, D gene, CDR3 DNA, CDR3 protein. A D gene is named only where the DNA matches it firmly. Not all rows give a size; the values are once, few, many and, for expanded clones, a class.

V: TRBV7-9
J: TRBJ1-5
size: -
D: -
DNA: TGTGCCAGCAGCCCCTTGGCGGGAAATGTCAATCAGCCCCAGCATTTT
CDR3: CASSPLAGNVNQPQHF

V: TRBV20-1
J: TRBJ2-1
size: many
D: TRBD2
DNA: TGCAGTGCTAGAGATATCAGCGGGAGCTCCTACAATGAGCAGTTCTTC
CDR3: CSARDISGSSYNEQFF

V: TRBV6-5
J: TRBJ2-3
size: -
D: -
DNA: TGTGCCAGCAGTGGTTATATAGCGGATACGCAGTATTTT
CDR3: CASSGYIADTQYF

V: TRBV5-4
J: TRBJ2-5
size: many
D: TRBD1
DNA: TGTGCCAGCAGCTTGGCCTTGGACAGGGCCCAAGAGACCCAGTACTTC
CDR3: CASSLALDRAQETQYF

V: TRBV18
J: TRBJ1-5
size: -
D: -
DNA: TGTGCCAGCTCACCACGTAACAGGAACAATCAGCCCCAGCATTTT
CDR3: CASSPRNRNNQPQHF

V: TRBV12-3/TRBV12-4
J: TRBJ2-1
size: -
D: -
DNA: TGTGCCAGCAGTACCCCCGGGGCGTACAATGAGCAGTTCTTC
CDR3: CASSTPGAYNEQFF

V: TRBV6-1
J: TRBJ2-5
size: -
D: -
DNA: TGTGCCAGCACCAGGGACCCCGAAGAGACCCAGTACTTC
CDR3: CASTRDPEETQYF

V: TRBV6-6
J: TRBJ1-2
size: -
D: -
DNA: TGTGCCAGCAGTAATCCAGGGGCGGCTAACTATGGCTACACCTTC
CDR3: CASSNPGAANYGYTF

V: TRBV29-1
J: TRBJ1-1
size: few
D: TRBD1
DNA: TGCAGCGTTGCAGGGCGACAGGGGAACACTGAAGCTTTCTTT
CDR3: CSVAGRQGNTEAFF

V: TRBV20-1
J: TRBJ1-2
size: few
D: TRBD1
DNA: TGCAGTGCTATAGGGACAGGGTCCCATGGCTACACCTTC
CDR3: CSAIGTGSHGYTF

V: TRBV20-1
J: TRBJ1-1
size: -
D: -
DNA: TGCAGTGCTAGATGGCGAACCGACAGTGGATACTCCGAAGCTTTCTTT
CDR3: CSARWRTDSGYSEAFF

V: TRBV10-3
J: TRBJ2-7
size: many
D: -
DNA: TGTGCCATCAGACCACTACCGACCTACGAGCAGTACTTC
CDR3: CAIRPLPTYEQYF